This T cell receptor beta chain was captured in a study of cytomegalovirus exposure and HLA in healthy donors. The PCR had 60 Vbeta and 13 Jbeta primers. Libraries were prepared by immunoSEQ multiplex PCR; TCRdb keeps only in-frame clonotypes and omits some of them. The sample has 210,000 or so clones; about 85% are singletons. Trimming left V 1 base short and J 5 bases short, with 6 bases between. This CDR3 has 13 residues. CDR1 SGHNT and CDR2 YENEEA come from the germline V gene. Sequencing was performed on PBMCs. The chain links TRBV11-3 to TRBJ2-1; a weak D match, TRBD1 (5 bases). The sequence was obtained from a girl aged 2 to 9 in good health and CMV-seronegative. The CDR3 DNA sequence: TGTGCCAGCAGCTTAGTAGGGGACAATGAGCAGTTCTTC. Residues: CASSLVGDNEQFF.